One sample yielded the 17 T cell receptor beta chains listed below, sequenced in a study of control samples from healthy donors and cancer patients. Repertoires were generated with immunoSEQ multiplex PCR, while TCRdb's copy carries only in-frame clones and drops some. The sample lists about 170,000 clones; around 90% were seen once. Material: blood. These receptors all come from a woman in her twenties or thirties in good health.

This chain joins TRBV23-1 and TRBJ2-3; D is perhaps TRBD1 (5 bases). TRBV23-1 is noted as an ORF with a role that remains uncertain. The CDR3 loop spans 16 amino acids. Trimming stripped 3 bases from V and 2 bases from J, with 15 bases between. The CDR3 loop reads CASSHRSDKDTDTQYF. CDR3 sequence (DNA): TGCGCCAGCAGTCACCGCTCGGACAAAGACACAGATACGCAGTATTTT.

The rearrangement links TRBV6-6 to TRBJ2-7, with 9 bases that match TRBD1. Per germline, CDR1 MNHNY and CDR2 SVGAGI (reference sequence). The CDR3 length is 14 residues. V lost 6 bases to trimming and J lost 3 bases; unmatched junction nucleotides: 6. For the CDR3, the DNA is TGTGCCAGCAGCCCGGGACAGGGTGACTACGAGCAGTACGTC. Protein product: CASSPGQGDYEQYV.

CDR3 sequence reads: CAWSAGQGNQPQHF. CDR3 coding DNA: TGTGCCTGGAGTGCGGGACAGGGCAATCAGCCCCAGCATTTT. This rearrangement joins TRBV30 to TRBJ1-5; 8 nucleotides align to TRBD1. Trimming removed 1 base from V and 2 bases from J; junction bases left unmatched: 1. From germline, CDR1 is GTSNPN and CDR2 SVGIG (reference sequence). This CDR3 is 14 amino acids long.

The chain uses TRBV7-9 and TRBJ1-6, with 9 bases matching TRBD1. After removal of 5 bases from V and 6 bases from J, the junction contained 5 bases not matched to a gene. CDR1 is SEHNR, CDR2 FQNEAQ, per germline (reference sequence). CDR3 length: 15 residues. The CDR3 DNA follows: TGTGCCAGCAGCCCCGCGGGACAGGGTAATTCACCCCTCCACTTT. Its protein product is CASSPAGQGNSPLHF.

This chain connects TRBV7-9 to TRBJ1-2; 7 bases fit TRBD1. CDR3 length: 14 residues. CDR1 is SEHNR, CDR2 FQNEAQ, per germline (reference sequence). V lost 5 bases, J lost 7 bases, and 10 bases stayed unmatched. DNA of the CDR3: TGTGCCAGCAGCGCGACAGGGAAAGGGGTTGGCTACACCTTC. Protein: CASSATGKGVGYTF.

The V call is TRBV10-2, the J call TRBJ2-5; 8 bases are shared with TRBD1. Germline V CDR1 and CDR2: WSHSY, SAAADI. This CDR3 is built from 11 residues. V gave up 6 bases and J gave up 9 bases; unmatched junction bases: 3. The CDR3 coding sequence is TGCGCCAGCAGGCTACAGGGGGCCCAGTACTTC. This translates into CASRLQGAQYF.

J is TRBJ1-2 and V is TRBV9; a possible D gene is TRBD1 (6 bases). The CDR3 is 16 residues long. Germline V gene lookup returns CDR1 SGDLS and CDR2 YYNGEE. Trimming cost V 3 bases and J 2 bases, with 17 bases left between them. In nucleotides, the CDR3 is TGTGCCAGCAGCGCGAAAACGGGACACTTAAACTATGGCTACACCTTC. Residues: CASSAKTGHLNYGYTF.

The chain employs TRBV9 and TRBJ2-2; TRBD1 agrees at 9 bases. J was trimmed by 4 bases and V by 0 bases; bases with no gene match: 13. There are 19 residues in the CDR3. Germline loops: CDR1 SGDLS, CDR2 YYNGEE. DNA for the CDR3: TGTGCCAGCAGCGTAGAACAGGGGGCTAAAAAAGGGGTCACCGGGGAGCTGTTTTTT. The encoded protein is CASSVEQGAKKGVTGELFF.

This CDR3 is CSVVARGGETQYF. CDR3 nucleotide sequence: TGCAGCGTTGTTGCCAGGGGGGGAGAGACCCAGTACTTC. The V and J genes are TRBV29-1 and TRBJ2-5, with D perhaps given as TRBD1 or TRBD2 (7 bases each). With 4 bases removed from V and 4 bases from J, the gap between germline ends came to 13 bases. CDR3 length: 13 amino acids. Germline values: CDR1 SQVTM, CDR2 ANQGSEA.

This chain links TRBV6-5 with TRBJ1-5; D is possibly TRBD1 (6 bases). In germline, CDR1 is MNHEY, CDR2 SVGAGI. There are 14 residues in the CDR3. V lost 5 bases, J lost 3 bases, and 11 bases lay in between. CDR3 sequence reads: CASSLTGYNQPQHF. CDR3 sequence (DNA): TGTGCCAGCAGTCTGACAGGTTACAATCAGCCCCAGCATTTT.

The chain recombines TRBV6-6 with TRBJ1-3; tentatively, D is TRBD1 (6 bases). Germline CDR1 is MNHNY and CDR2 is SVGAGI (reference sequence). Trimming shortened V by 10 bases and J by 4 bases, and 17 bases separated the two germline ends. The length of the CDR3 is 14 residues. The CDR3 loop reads CATLPTGVGNTIYF. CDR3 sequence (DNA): TGTGCCACCCTTCCGACAGGAGTAGGAAACACCATATATTTT.

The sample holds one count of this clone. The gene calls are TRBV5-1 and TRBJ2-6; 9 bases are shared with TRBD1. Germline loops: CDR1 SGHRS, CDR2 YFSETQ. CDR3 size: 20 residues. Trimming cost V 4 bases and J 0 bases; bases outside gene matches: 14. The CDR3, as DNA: TGCGCCAGCAGCCTGAATAGGCCGGGACAGGGTTCCTCTGGGGCCAACGTCCTGACTTTC. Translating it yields CASSLNRPGQGSSGANVLTF.

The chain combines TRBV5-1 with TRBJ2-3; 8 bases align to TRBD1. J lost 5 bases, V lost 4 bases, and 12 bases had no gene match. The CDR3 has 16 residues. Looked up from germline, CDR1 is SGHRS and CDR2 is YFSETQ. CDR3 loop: CASSLSSGGLVDTQYF. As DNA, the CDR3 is TGCGCCAGCAGCCTGTCGTCAGGGGGCCTGGTAGATACGCAGTATTTT.

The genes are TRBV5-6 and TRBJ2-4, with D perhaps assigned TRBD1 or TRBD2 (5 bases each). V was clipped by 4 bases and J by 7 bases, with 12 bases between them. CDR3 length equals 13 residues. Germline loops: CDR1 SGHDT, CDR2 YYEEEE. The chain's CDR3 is CASSRSGTNIQYF. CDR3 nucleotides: TGTGCCAGCAGCCGTTCCGGGACGAACATTCAGTACTTC.

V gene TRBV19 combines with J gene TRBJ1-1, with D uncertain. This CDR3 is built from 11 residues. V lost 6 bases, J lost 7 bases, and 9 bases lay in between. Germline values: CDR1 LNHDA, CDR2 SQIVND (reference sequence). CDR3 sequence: CASRGSVEAFF. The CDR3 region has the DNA TGTGCCAGTAGGGGGTCGGTTGAAGCTTTCTTT.

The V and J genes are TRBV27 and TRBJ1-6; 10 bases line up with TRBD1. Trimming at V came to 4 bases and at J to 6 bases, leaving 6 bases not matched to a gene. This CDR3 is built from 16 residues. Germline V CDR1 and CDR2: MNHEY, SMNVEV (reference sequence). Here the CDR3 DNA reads TGTGCCAGCAGTTCGACAGGGGGCAGTAGTAATTCACCCCTCCACTTT. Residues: CASSSTGGSSNSPLHF.

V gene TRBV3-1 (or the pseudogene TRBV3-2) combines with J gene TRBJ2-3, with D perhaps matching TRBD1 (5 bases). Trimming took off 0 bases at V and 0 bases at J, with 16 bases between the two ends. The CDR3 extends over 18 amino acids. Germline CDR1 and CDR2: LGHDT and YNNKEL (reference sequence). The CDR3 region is CASSQDSPTGDSTDTQYF. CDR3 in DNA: TGTGCCAGCAGCCAAGATTCGCCTACAGGAGATAGCACAGATACGCAGTATTTT.